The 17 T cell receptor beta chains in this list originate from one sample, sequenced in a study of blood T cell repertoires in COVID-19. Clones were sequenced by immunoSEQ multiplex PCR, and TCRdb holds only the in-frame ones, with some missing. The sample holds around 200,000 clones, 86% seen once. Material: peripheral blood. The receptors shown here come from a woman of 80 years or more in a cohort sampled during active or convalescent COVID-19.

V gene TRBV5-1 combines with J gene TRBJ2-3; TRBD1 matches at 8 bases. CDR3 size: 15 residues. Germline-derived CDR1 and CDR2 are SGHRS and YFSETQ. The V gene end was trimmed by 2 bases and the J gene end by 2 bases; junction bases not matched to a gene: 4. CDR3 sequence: CASSFTGGFTDTQYF. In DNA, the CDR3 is TGCGCCAGCAGCTTCACAGGGGGTTTCACAGATACGCAGTATTTT.

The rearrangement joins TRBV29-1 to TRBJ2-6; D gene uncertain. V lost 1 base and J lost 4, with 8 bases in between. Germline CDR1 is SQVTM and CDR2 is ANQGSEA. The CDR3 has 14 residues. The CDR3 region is CSVEGGAGANVLTF. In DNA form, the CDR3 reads TGCAGCGTTGAAGGTGGAGCCGGGGCCAACGTCCTGACTTTC.

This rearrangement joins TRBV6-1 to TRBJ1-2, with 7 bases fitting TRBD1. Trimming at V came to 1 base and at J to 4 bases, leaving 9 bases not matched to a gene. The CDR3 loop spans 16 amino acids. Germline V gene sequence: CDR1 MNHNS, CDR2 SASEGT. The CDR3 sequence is CASSEGLTGVSYGYTF. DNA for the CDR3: TGTGCCAGCAGTGAAGGTTTAACAGGGGTGTCCTATGGCTACACCTTC.

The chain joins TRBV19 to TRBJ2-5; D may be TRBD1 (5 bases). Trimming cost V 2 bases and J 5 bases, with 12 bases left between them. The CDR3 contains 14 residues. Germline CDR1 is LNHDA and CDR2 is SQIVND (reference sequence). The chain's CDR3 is CASSITGNRETQYF. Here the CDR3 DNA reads TGTGCCAGTAGTATAACAGGAAATCGGGAGACCCAGTACTTC.

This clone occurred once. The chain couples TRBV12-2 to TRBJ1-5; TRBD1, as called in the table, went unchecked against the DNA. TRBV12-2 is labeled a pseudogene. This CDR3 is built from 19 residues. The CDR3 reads CASRFMGQDQDVSNQPQHF. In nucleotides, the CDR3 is TGTGCAAGTCGCTTTATGGGACAGGACCAGGACGTTAGCAATCAGCCCCAGCATTTT.

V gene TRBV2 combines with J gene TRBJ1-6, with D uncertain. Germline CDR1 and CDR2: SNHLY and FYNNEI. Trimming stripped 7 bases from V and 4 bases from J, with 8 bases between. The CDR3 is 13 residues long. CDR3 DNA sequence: TGTGCCAGCAAGCCAGGATATAATTCACCCCTCCACTTT. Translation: CASKPGYNSPLHF.

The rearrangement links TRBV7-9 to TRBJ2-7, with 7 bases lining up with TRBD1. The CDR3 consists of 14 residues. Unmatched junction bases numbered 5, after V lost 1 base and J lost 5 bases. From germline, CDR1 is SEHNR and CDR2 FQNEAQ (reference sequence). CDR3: CASSLVQGVHEQYF. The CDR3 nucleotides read TGTGCCAGCAGCTTAGTTCAGGGGGTGCACGAGCAGTACTTC.

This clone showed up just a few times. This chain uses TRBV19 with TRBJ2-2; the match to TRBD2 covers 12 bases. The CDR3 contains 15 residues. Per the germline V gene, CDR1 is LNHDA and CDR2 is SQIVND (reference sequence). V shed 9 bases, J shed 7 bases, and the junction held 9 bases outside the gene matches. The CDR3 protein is CASRGLAGSVGELFF. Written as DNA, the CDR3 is TGTGCCAGCCGGGGACTAGCGGGTTCGGTCGGGGAGCTGTTTTTT.

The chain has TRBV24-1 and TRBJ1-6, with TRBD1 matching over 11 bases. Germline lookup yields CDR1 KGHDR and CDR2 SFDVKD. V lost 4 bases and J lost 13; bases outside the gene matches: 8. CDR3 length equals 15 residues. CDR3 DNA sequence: TGTGCCACCAGTGAAGGACAGGGGGCAGGTTTCCCCCTCCACTTT. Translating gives CATSEGQGAGFPLHF.

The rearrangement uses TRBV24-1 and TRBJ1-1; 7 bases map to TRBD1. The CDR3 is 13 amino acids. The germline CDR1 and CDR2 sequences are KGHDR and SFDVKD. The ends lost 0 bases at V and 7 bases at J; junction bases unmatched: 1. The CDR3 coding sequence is TGTGCCACCAGTGATTTGTCAGGGGGTGAAGCTTTCTTT. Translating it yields CATSDLSGGEAFF.

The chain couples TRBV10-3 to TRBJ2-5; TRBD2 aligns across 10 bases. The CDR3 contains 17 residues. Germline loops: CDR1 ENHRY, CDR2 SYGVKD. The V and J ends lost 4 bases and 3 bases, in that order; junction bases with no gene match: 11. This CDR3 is CAISGWQLAGGEETQYF. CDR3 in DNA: TGTGCCATCAGTGGTTGGCAATTAGCGGGGGGAGAAGAGACCCAGTACTTC.

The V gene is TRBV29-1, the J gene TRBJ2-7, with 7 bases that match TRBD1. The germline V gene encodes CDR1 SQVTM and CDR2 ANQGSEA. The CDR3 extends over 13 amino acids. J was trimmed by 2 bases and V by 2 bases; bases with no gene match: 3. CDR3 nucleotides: TGCAGCGTTGAATGGGACAGAACCTACGAGCAGTACTTC. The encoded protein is CSVEWDRTYEQYF.

The CDR3 coding sequence is TGTGCCAGCAGCTTGGCCGGGACTAGCGGCTTCTACGAGCAGTACGTC. Protein sequence: CASSLAGTSGFYEQYV. This chain links TRBV5-8 with TRBJ2-7; TRBD2 aligns across 11 bases. Germline values: CDR1 SGHTS, CDR2 YDEGEE. Trimming removed 0 bases from V and 3 bases from J; junction bases left unmatched: 5. The CDR3 totals 16 residues.

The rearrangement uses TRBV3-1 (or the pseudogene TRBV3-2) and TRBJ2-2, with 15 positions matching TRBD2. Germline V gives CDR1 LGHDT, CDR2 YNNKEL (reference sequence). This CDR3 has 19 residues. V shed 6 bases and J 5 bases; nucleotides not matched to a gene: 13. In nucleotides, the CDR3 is TGTGCCAGCAGGCACAACTTAGGACTAGCGGGAGGGGATACCGGGGAGCTGTTTTTT. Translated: CASRHNLGLAGGDTGELFF.

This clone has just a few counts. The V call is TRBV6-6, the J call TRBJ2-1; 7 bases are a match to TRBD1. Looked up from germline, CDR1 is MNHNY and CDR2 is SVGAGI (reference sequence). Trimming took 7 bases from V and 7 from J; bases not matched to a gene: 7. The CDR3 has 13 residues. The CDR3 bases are TGTGCCAGCAACCCTTCAGGGGGTAATGAGCAGTTCTTC. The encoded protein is CASNPSGGNEQFF.

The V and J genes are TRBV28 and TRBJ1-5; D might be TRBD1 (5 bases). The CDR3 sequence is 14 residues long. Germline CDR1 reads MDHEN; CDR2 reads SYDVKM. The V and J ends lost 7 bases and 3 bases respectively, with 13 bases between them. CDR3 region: CASTAGGTNQPQHF. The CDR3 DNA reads TGTGCCAGCACAGCCGGGGGGACCAATCAGCCCCAGCATTTT.

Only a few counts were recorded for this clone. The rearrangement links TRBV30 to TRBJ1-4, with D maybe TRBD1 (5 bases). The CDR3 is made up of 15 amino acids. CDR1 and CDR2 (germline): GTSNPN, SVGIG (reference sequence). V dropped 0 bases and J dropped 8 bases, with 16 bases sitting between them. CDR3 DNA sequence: TGTGCCTGGAGTGTAGGTCTGCAGGGAAGCGAAAAACTGTTTTTT. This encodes CAWSVGLQGSEKLFF.